Below, 6 T cell receptor beta chains from the same sample are listed, as sequenced in a study of post-analysis software for immune sequencing data (dated by TCRdb to 2013 to 2016). Overall study results and their limits: Significantly higher frequencies in patients than in controls were found for roughly 5 TRBV segments, including TRBV5-6, TRBV5-1 and TRBV20-1.

Libraries came from PCR. Sequencing took place on an Illumina HiSeq 2500. Unique molecular identifiers were incorporated into TCR beta cDNA libraries to reduce PCR and sequencing biases. Using fastp at Q25 and MiXCR, TCRdb reprocessed the public reads and kept productive beta chains. Rows with a matching CDR3 protein are joined into one entry that keeps the most common DNA and genes. This sample comprises around 770,000 distinct CDR3 sequences, approximately 44% of them detected only once. 4.9% of the sample belongs to the ten largest clones. No antigens are known for them. Sequences were obtained from blood. These TCRs come from a girl aged 5 to 17 with multiple sclerosis.

This clonotype was observed a handful of times. The genes are TRBV6-6 and TRBJ2-1, with 9 positions matching TRBD2. Germline V lookup: CDR1 MNHNY, CDR2 SVGAGI (reference sequence). CDR3 length: 15 residues. Trimming removed 4 bases from V and 7 bases from J; junction bases left unmatched: 8. The CDR3 spells CASSSFSGSGNEQFF. The DNA of the CDR3 is TGTGCCAGCAGTTCTTTTAGCGGGAGCGGAAATGAGCAGTTCTTC.

This sequence joins TRBV2 and TRBJ2-3; a weak D match, TRBD1 (6 bases). Trimming removed 4 bases at V and 2 bases at J, with 13 bases between. This CDR3 region has 15 residues. From germline, CDR1 is SNHLY and CDR2 FYNNEI. The chain's CDR3 is CASSAQGLFTDTQYF. CDR3 sequence (DNA): TGTGCCAGCAGTGCGCAGGGGTTGTTCACAGATACGCAGTATTTT.

V gene TRBV6-6 combines with J gene TRBJ2-5, with D perhaps TRBD2 (5 bases). With the DNA end fitting TRBJ2-7 better, the J assignment may be wrong. The germline CDR1 and CDR2 sequences are MNHNY and SVGAGI (reference sequence). CDR3 size: 13 residues. CDR3 residues: CASSFPGGSEQYF. CDR3 nucleotide sequence: TGTGCCAGCAGTTTCCCTGGCGGGTCCGAGCAGTACTTC.

This chain uses TRBV7-8 with TRBJ2-4; TRBD2 agrees at 8 bases. CDR1 is SGHVS and CDR2 is FQNEAQ in the germline V gene. This CDR3 contains 14 residues. V shed 4 bases, J shed 3 bases, and the junction held 2 bases outside the gene matches. The CDR3 bases are TGTGCCAGCAGCTCACTAGCGGACAAAAACATTCAGTACTTC. Translated, it gives CASSSLADKNIQYF.

This clonotype has a count of ten or more. CDR3 sequence reads: CASSPQGATNEKLFF. Written as DNA, the CDR3 is TGTGCCAGCAGTCCCCAAGGGGCAACTAATGAAAAACTGTTTTTT. J is TRBJ1-4 and V is TRBV12-3 or TRBV12-4; weak D call: TRBD1 (5 bases). Trimming cost V 5 bases and J 0 bases, with 10 bases left between them. This CDR3 has 15 residues.

The CDR3, as DNA: TGTGCCAGCAGCCAGGGGGGACTGGGAGGATCCACTGAAGCTTTCTTT. Protein: CASSQGGLGGSTEAFF. The chain couples TRBV7-2 to TRBJ1-1; 7 bases match TRBD1. Germline values: CDR1 SGHTA, CDR2 FQGNSA. V dropped 5 bases and J dropped 4; count of bases not matched to a gene: 13. The CDR3 extends over 16 amino acids.